Listed below are T cell receptor beta chains from one sample, sequenced in a study of T cell repertoires in aging, cancer and after chemotherapy. TCRdb re-called the multiplex PCR reads through MiXCR, storing one row per CDR3 protein. The data show thousands of distinct CDR3 sequences, roughly 37% seen once. The sequenced sample was blood. Every receptor here comes from a human donor in good health. CDR3s include the opening cysteine and the closing phenylalanine or tryptophan. The order of the fields is J gene, D gene, V gene, CDR3 length, clone size, CDR3 DNA, CDR3 protein. D genes are given only for firm matches. Size is stated for part of the rows, as once, few or many counts, or as a class when the clone is expanded.

TRBJ2-3,TRBD2,TRBV11-3,14,-,TGTGCCAGCAGCTCAGGAGCGGGAGCAGATACGCAGTATTTT,CASSSGAGADTQYF
TRBJ1-2,-,TRBV12-3/TRBV12-4,13,-,TGTGCCAGCAGTTTCTGGGGGGCTGATGGCTACACCTTC,CASSFWGADGYTF
TRBJ2-7,TRBD2,TRBV5-4,14,-,TGTGCCAGCAGCTTGGGGGGGGGATCCTACGAGCAGTACTTC,CASSLGGGSYEQYF
TRBJ1-2,-,TRBV18,13,-,TGTGCCAGCTCACCCTCGACAGACTATGGCTACACCTTC,CASSPSTDYGYTF
TRBJ2-7,TRBD1,TRBV30,14,few,TGTGCCTGGAGTGAAGGACAGGGATTCTACGAGCAGTACTTC,CAWSEGQGFYEQYF
TRBJ1-1,TRBD1,TRBV27,15,-,TGTGCCAGCAGTTCCCTGACAGGGGCGAACACTGAAGCTTTCTTT,CASSSLTGANTEAFF
TRBJ2-1,TRBD2,TRBV13,16,-,TGTGCCAGCAGCGACCTTCTAGCGGGGGGGCCCTATGAGCAGTTCTTC,CASSDLLAGGPYEQFF
TRBJ1-6,-,TRBV6-1,14,few,TGTGCCAGCAGTGAACGGAACAGGAATTCACCCCTCCACTTT,CASSERNRNSPLHF
TRBJ1-1,TRBD1,TRBV6-6,16,few,TGTGCCAGCAGCCACCCCCCCGGGACAGGGTACACTGAAGCTTTCTTT,CASSHPPGTGYTEAFF
TRBJ2-5,-,TRBV11-3,14,few,TGTGCCAGCAGCTTAGGGCAGAACCAAGAGACCCAGTACTTC,CASSLGQNQETQYF
TRBJ2-5,-,TRBV19,14,-,TGTGCCAGTAGTATTAGTGCGGTACAAGAGACCCAGTACTTC,CASSISAVQETQYF
TRBJ1-5,TRBD1,TRBV6-5,14,-,TGTGCCAGCAGTCGGACAGGGGGCAATCAGCCCCAGCATTTT,CASSRTGGNQPQHF
TRBJ2-5,TRBD2,TRBV29-1,16,few,TGCAGCATCAAGCTTGGGACTAGCGGAGTGCAAGAGACCCAGTACTTC,CSIKLGTSGVQETQYF
TRBJ2-1,TRBD1,TRBV6-2/TRBV6-3,16,-,TGTGCCAGCAGACCCCACGGGACAGGCTCCTACAATGAGCAGTTCTTC,CASRPHGTGSYNEQFF
TRBJ2-7,TRBD1,TRBV28,14,-,TGTGCCAGCAGCTCGACGGACAGGGCAGGAACGCAGTACTTC,CASSSTDRAGTQYF
TRBJ2-3,-,TRBV5-1,14,-,TGCGCCAGCGGACTTGGACAGACCACAGATACGCAGTATTTT,CASGLGQTTDTQYF
TRBJ2-1,-,TRBV12-3/TRBV12-4,11,few,TGTGCCAGCAGGTTGACAGAAGGGCAGTTCTTC,CASRLTEGQFF
TRBJ1-6,TRBD1,TRBV6-5,15,-,TGTGCCAGCAGATACCCGGGACAGGAACGGACGGCACCCCACTTT,CASRYPGQERTAPHF
TRBJ1-6,TRBD1,TRBV12-3/TRBV12-4,14,-,TGTGCCAGCAGTAGGACAGGGGGTAACTCACCCCTCCACTTT,CASSRTGGNSPLHF
TRBJ2-3,-,TRBV18,16,-,TGTGCCAGCTCTCGGGCTGTCGGGACGAGCACAGATACGCAGTATTTT,CASSRAVGTSTDTQYF
TRBJ2-6,-,TRBV19,16,medium-sized,TGTGCCAGTAGTATGGACTCAGGCCCTGGGGCCAACGTCCTGACTTTC,CASSMDSGPGANVLTF
TRBJ1-3,-,TRBV20-1,13,once,TGCAGTGCCCCTGTGGGCGGGGGAAACACCATATATTTT,CSAPVGGGNTIYF
TRBJ2-1,-,TRBV7-2,11,medium-sized,TGTGCCAGCAGCTTTGCTACTGAGCAGTTCTTC,CASSFATEQFF
TRBJ2-6,-,TRBV5-6,14,few,TGTGCCAGCAGCTTAGGGTCTGGGGCCAACGTCCTGACTTTC,CASSLGSGANVLTF
TRBJ2-6,-,TRBV5-6,15,-,TGTGCCAGCAGCTTTCGGACCTCTGGGGCCAACGTCCTGACTTTC,CASSFRTSGANVLTF
TRBJ2-7,TRBD2,TRBV6-1,14,-,TGTGCCAGCAGCCGGACTAGCGGCTCCTACGAGCAGTACTTC,CASSRTSGSYEQYF
TRBJ2-7,-,TRBV19,14,-,TGTGCCAGTAGTCCACGGGACTCCTCCTACGAGCAGTACTTC,CASSPRDSSYEQYF
TRBJ2-3,TRBD1,TRBV19,16,-,TGTGCCACCGAGGGGGAGGGACAGGGTCCAACAGATACGCAGTATTTT,CATEGEGQGPTDTQYF
TRBJ2-5,-,TRBV18,14,few,TGTGCCAGCTCACTCGCGGGACTCCAAGAGACCCAGTACTTC,CASSLAGLQETQYF
TRBJ1-1,-,TRBV19,15,-,TGTGCCAGTAGTATGGGGCAAGGGGTGAACACTGAAGCTTTCTTT,CASSMGQGVNTEAFF
TRBJ1-5,-,TRBV19,15,few,TGTGCCAGTAGTATGGTCGACAGCTTCAATCAGCCCCAGCATTTT,CASSMVDSFNQPQHF
TRBJ2-5,TRBD2,TRBV27,16,few,TGTGCCAGCAGTTTATCAAGGACTAGCGGCCAAGAGACCCAGTACTTC,CASSLSRTSGQETQYF
TRBJ2-7,-,TRBV5-6,13,few,TGTGCCAGCAGCGCTGATCCATCCTACGAGCAGTACTTC,CASSADPSYEQYF
TRBJ2-4,-,TRBV6-5,15,-,TGTGCCAGCAGCCCGGACAGATTGATCGTTAACATTCAGTACTTC,CASSPDRLIVNIQYF
TRBJ1-4,TRBD1,TRBV19,15,-,TGTGCCAGTAGCCGAGGACAGGCTCCTAATGAAAAACTGTTTTTT,CASSRGQAPNEKLFF
TRBJ2-3,TRBD2,TRBV29-1,14,medium-sized,TGCAGCGTTGAAGATCGGGGGGGCAGAGATACGCAGTATTTT,CSVEDRGGRDTQYF
TRBJ1-1,-,TRBV19,14,-,TGTGCCAGTAGTCTTTCTTCAGGGAGTACTGAAGCTTTCTTT,CASSLSSGSTEAFF
TRBJ2-2,TRBD2,TRBV5-6,17,-,TGTGCCAGCAGCCCATCAGGCGGGAGGGCCATCACCGGGGAGCTGTTTTTT,CASSPSGGRAITGELFF
TRBJ1-1,-,TRBV11-3,13,few,TGTGCCAGCAGCTTAATAGGTCTCACTGAAGCTTTCTTT,CASSLIGLTEAFF
TRBJ1-1,-,TRBV11-3,14,-,TGTGCCAGCAGCTTCCAAGGGCGAAACACTGAAGCTTTCTTT,CASSFQGRNTEAFF
TRBJ1-5,-,TRBV10-3,14,-,TGTGCCAGCAGTCCCCGGGACAACAATCAGCCCCAGCATTTT,CASSPRDNNQPQHF
TRBJ2-7,-,TRBV20-1,15,-,TGCAGTGCTGAACGACTGAACAGGGTGGGCTACGAGCAGTACTTC,CSAERLNRVGYEQYF